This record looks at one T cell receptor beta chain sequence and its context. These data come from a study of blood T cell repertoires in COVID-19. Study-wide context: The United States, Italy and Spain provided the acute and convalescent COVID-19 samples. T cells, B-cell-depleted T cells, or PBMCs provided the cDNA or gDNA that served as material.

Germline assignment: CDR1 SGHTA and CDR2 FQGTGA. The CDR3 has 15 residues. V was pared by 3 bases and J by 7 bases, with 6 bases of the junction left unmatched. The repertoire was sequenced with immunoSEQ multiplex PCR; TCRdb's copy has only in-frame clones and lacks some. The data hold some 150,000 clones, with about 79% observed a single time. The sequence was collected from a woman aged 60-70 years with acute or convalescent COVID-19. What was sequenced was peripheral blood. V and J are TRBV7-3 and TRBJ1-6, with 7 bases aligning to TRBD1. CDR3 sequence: CASSFWTGQNSPLHF. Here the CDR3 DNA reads TGTGCCAGCAGCTTTTGGACAGGCCAAAATTCACCCCTCCACTTT.